The rows below give T cell receptor beta chains drawn from one sample of a study of early T cells in non-severe SARS-CoV-2 infection. TCRdb re-analysed the 5' RACE reads in MiXCR, keeping a single row per CDR3 protein. Of 35,000 to 50,000 distinct CDR3 sequences detected, 5% to 6.5% appear once; the ten largest clones hold about 8.3%. The sample was whole blood, taken at baseline. These TCRs come from an adult who was a healthcare worker with PCR-confirmed SARS-CoV-2 infection or an uninfected control (not recorded which). Each CDR3 is given with its conserved first and last residue. The D gene is left open where the match is weak. Size values are once, few and many counts, or a class for expanded clones, and some rows have none.

J gene: TRBJ2-2; D gene: -; clone size: many; V gene: TRBV10-3; CDR3 protein: CAISDARGNTGELFF; CDR3 DNA: TGTGCCATCAGTGATGCCAGGGGGAACACCGGGGAGCTGTTTTTT
J gene: TRBJ1-4; D gene: -; clone size: few; V gene: TRBV7-9; CDR3 protein: CASSLKGFDEKLFF; CDR3 DNA: TGTGCCAGCAGCTTGAAAGGGTTCGATGAAAAACTGTTTTTT
J gene: TRBJ1-4; D gene: -; clone size: -; V gene: TRBV7-3; CDR3 protein: CASSLGGGTNEKLFF; CDR3 DNA: TGTGCCAGCAGCTTAGGGGGCGGAACTAATGAAAAACTGTTTTTT
J gene: TRBJ2-5; D gene: -; clone size: -; V gene: TRBV7-2; CDR3 protein: CASSLAGTGTQYF; CDR3 DNA: TGTGCCAGCAGCTTAGCGGGGACGGGGACCCAGTACTTC
J gene: TRBJ1-5; D gene: TRBD1; clone size: many; V gene: TRBV20-1; CDR3 protein: CSAIDRGASGQPQHF; CDR3 DNA: TGCAGTGCTATAGACAGGGGCGCGTCAGGACAGCCCCAGCATTTT
J gene: TRBJ1-1; D gene: TRBD1; clone size: -; V gene: TRBV29-1; CDR3 protein: CSVDYNRGATEAFF; CDR3 DNA: TGCAGCGTTGATTATAACAGGGGGGCCACTGAAGCTTTCTTT
J gene: TRBJ1-1; D gene: -; clone size: many; V gene: TRBV12-3/TRBV12-4; CDR3 protein: CASSPGTGNTEAFF; CDR3 DNA: TGTGCCAGCAGCCCGGGGACGGGGAACACTGAAGCTTTCTTT
J gene: TRBJ2-7; D gene: TRBD1; clone size: many; V gene: TRBV20-1; CDR3 protein: CSARADRGNYEQYF; CDR3 DNA: TGCAGTGCTAGAGCGGACAGGGGTAACTACGAGCAGTACTTC
J gene: TRBJ2-1; D gene: -; clone size: -; V gene: TRBV7-9; CDR3 protein: CASSQRGNEQFF; CDR3 DNA: TGTGCCAGCAGCCAGAGGGGTAATGAGCAGTTCTTC
J gene: TRBJ2-7; D gene: TRBD1; clone size: many; V gene: TRBV5-1; CDR3 protein: CASSPGQTYEQYF; CDR3 DNA: TGCGCCAGCAGCCCGGGACAGACCTACGAGCAGTACTTC
J gene: TRBJ1-1; D gene: TRBD1; clone size: once; V gene: TRBV12-3/TRBV12-4; CDR3 protein: CASSRGLEMNTEAFF; CDR3 DNA: TGTGCCAGCAGCAGGGGGTTAGAGATGAACACTGAAGCTTTCTTT
J gene: TRBJ2-7; D gene: -; clone size: many; V gene: TRBV11-2; CDR3 protein: CASSANRDRSVYF; CDR3 DNA: TGTGCCAGCAGCGCCAACAGGGATAGGAGCGTGTACTTC
J gene: TRBJ2-1; D gene: TRBD2; clone size: few; V gene: TRBV7-9; CDR3 protein: CASSLALAEYNEQFF; CDR3 DNA: TGTGCCAGCAGCTTAGCTCTAGCGGAATACAATGAGCAGTTCTTC
J gene: TRBJ1-6; D gene: -; clone size: many; V gene: TRBV5-1; CDR3 protein: CASSPEKNNSPLHF; CDR3 DNA: TGCGCCAGCAGCCCGGAGAAAAATAATTCACCCCTCCACTTT
J gene: TRBJ1-6; D gene: -; clone size: few; V gene: TRBV11-3; CDR3 protein: CASSLKGTSPLHF; CDR3 DNA: TGTGCCAGCAGCTTAAAGGGGACTTCACCCCTCCACTTT
J gene: TRBJ2-3; D gene: TRBD1; clone size: -; V gene: TRBV2; CDR3 protein: CATKGQYLTDTQYF; CDR3 DNA: TGTGCCACCAAGGGACAGTACCTCACAGATACGCAGTATTTT